Detailed here is one TCR beta chain. These data originate in a study of blood T cell repertoires in COVID-19. About the research overall: Donors in the United States, Italy and Spain gave samples during acute or convalescent COVID-19. Sample material is recorded as cDNA or gDNA derived from T cells, B-cell-depleted T cells, or PBMCs.

The CDR3 runs to 19 residues. The germline gives CDR1 MGHRA, CDR2 YSYEKL. J gave up 1 base and V 1 base, and 13 bases lay outside the gene matches. Produced via immunoSEQ multiplex PCR; TCRdb's table is partial and in-frame only. Of some 270,000 clones in the sample, about 82% were seen once. The V and J genes are TRBV4-1 and TRBJ2-3, with 8 bases lining up with TRBD2. This clonotype was obtained from a woman aged 45 to 65 with acute COVID-19. Material: PBMCs or T cells enriched from blood (not recorded which). For the CDR3, the DNA is TGCGCCAGCAGCCAAGCCCCTGCGAGCGGGGGAACGGGCACAGATACGCAGTATTTT. This translates into CASSQAPASGGTGTDTQYF.